This T cell receptor beta chain was sequenced in a study of blood T cells in healthy people across ages (dated by TCRdb to between 2014 and 2016). Background for the entire study: In model experiments, template switching captured about one uniquely barcoded TCR beta cDNA molecule for every two T cells. The study measured age-related changes in TCR beta repertoire diversity using deep sequencing normalized with unique cDNA molecular identifiers. The donors were divided into four age groups: young (average about 16 years), middle-aged (approximately 41), aged (about 60) and long-lived (about 80). The study analyzed two additional independent replicas of 1 million unique cDNA reads from the same blood draw for two donors, one aged 18 to 29 and one aged 80 or older.

This clonotype has only a few counts. Its binding antigen is unknown. The record has no base qualities; no much larger clone is one base away. CDR1 is given as SEHNR and CDR2 as FQNEAQ, both from the germline V gene (reference sequence). Taken from cysteine to phenylalanine, the CDR3 has 15 residues. Only the CDR3 region is kept as DNA, spanning 45 bases read in frame from base 1. The approximately 40 donors, aged roughly 6 to 90 years, were systemically healthy Caucasian individuals from Russia. Each donor gave ten milliliters of peripheral blood, collected into EDTA-treated Vacutainer tubes. PBMCs were isolated by Ficoll-Paque density-gradient centrifugation, with at least 7 million obtained per sample. Total RNA, at least 6 micrograms per sample, was extracted from PBMCs with Trizol reagent. For every donor, flow cytometry on a PBMC aliquot measured the percentage of naive CD45RAhigh/CD27high T cells.

The study at large found these results: Conclusive comparison of naive and antigen-experienced compartments was prevented by the profiling of bulk unsorted PBMCs. Donor CMV infection status was unknown, potentially confounding age-related changes in expanded clonotypes. Observed TCR beta diversity per million T cells fell roughly linearly with age, and a significant reduction was already apparent by age around 36. The long-lived group showed more naive CD4+ T cells, fewer expanded clones and increased TCR diversity than the aged group, suggesting age selection. There was a strong correlation between observed TCR beta diversity and the percentage of naive T cells measured by flow cytometry. Estimates of total diversity based on one million sequenced T cells were considered lower bounds and underestimates.

The library was made by 5' RACE. The listed sequencing device is Illumina HiSeq 2500. A second about 7 to 11 cycle PCR used a sample-barcoded 5' primer and a J-beta primer mix. Each TCR beta cDNA molecule received a unique molecular identifier from a template-switch 5' adaptor carrying 12 random nucleotides. Each sample yielded at least 2.5 million CDR3-containing paired-end reads. The Mint cDNA synthesis kit, primed by a TRBC-specific oligonucleotide, was used to synthesize first-strand cDNA from all RNA. After uracil-DNA glycosylase treatment, a first 18-cycle PCR used universal primers M1SS and BC2_uni_R on all cDNA. On the study's bioinformatics: Normalization of each sample was performed by random selection of 1 million high-quality reads, each carrying a distinct molecular identifier. Reads with shared molecular identifiers were discarded instead of being binned into consensus sequences. MiTCR, run with a Q25 quality threshold and the strictest error-elimination algorithm, handled CDR3 identification, clonotype clustering and error correction. A nonparametric unseen species model with Euler transformation was used to estimate lower-bound total TCR beta diversity. TCRdb trimmed the raw reads at Q25, called clones with MiXCR and kept productive beta chains. Entries that share a CDR3 protein sequence are merged under the most common genes and DNA. The V and J calls and clone size come from TCRdb's table, not from the authors' own analysis. For this sample the table gives around 800,000 distinct CDR3 sequences, of which around 24% were detected only once. Approximately 2.9% of the sample is in the top ten clones.

The data also belong to a second study, concerning T cells of mothers and their children. As described in the second report: Nine systemically healthy Caucasian individuals, comprising three mothers and their six children, were included as donors. cDNA synthesis used all of the extracted RNA, with approximately 1.4 ug of RNA in each 15 ul reaction. In the second PCR, sample barcodes and 2-4 random nucleotides were introduced via the M1S primer. Each mother yielded over 9.5 million TCR beta CDR3 reads and each child some 3 million reads. Thymic selection similarly shapes TCR recombination output in related and unrelated pairs, with minor effect from inherited differences. Normalized repertoire overlap was always slightly but never significantly higher in related than unrelated mother-child pairs. With a sensitivity of around 97 clones per million clonotypes, no persistent microchimeric T cell clones were detected. Deep NGS was used in the study to compare the TCR beta repertoires of mothers and children and to look for features that separate related mother-child pairs from unrelated individuals. Mothers averaged approximately 41 +/- 4 years of age and children averaged 11 +/- 4 years. After adapter ligation was performed with NEBNext reagents, the libraries were sequenced on an Illumina HiSeq 2000 with 100+100 nt paired-end reads. To avoid cross-contamination, the mother libraries and the child libraries were prepared a month apart and sequenced in separate runs. Each donor had between roughly 500,000 and 2,200,000 distinct TCR beta clonotypes identified. Naive TCR beta clonotypes were estimated from low-frequency clonotypes matched to each donor's FACS-determined naive share, without sorting.

This clonotype was obtained from a boy between 10 and 17 years old in good health. The chain is made from TRBV7-9 and TRBJ2-5, and 12 bases in between align with TRBD2. The J call is uncertain, as TRBJ2-1 better fits the DNA end. Sequencing input: blood. The DNA is as follows: TGTGCCAGCAGCTTAGGGACTAGCGGGGACAATGAGCAGTTCTTC. Its translation reads: CASSLGTSGDNEQFF.